This TCR beta chain appears in the sequencing data of a study of blood T cell repertoires in COVID-19. At the level of the study: Samples representing acute and convalescent COVID-19 were sourced from the United States, Italy and Spain. In each case, the material was cDNA or gDNA derived from T cells, B-cell-depleted T cells, or PBMCs.

This clone appeared once. Original processing methods: Scientists estimated how many nucleated cells there were by amplifying reference gene primers. Sequenced by immunoSEQ multiplex PCR; TCRdb stores in-frame clones only, minus some. V and J calls and clone size are those listed in that table; D and trimming were worked out from the DNA. Of roughly 26,000 clones listed, about 86% were seen once; the top ten hold around 16%. The ends were cut back, 6 bases at V and 8 bases at J, with 19 bases in the middle. Germline CDR1 reads MNHEY; CDR2 reads SVGEGT. The CDR3 loop spans 14 amino acids. Sequencing was performed on peripheral blood. The sequence derives from a man in his 70s with acute or convalescent COVID-19. V is TRBV6-2 or TRBV6-3 and J is TRBJ1-2; D gene unclear. DNA of the CDR3: TGTGCCAGCAGCTCAACCCGACGGGCGGGAGGCTACACCTTC. The encoded protein is CASSSTRRAGGYTF.